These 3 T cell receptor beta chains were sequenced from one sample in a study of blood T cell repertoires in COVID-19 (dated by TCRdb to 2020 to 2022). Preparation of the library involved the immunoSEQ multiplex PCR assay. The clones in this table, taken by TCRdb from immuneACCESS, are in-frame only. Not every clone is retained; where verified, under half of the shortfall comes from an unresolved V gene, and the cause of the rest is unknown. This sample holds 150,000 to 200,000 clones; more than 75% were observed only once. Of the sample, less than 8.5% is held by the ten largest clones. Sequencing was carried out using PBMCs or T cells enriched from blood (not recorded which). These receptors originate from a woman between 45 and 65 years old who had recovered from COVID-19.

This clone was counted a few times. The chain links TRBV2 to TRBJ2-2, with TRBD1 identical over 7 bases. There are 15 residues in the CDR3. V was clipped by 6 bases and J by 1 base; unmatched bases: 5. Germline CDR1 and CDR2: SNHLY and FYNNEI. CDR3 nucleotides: TGTGCCAGCAGGAGGAGACAGGGGAACACCGGGGAGCTGTTTTTT. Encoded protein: CASRRRQGNTGELFF.

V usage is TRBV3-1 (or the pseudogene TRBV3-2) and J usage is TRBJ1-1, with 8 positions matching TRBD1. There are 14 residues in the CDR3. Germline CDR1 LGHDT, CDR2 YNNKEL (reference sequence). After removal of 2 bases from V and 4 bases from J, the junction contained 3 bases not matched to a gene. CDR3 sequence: CASSQNRGGTEAFF. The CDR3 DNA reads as TGTGCCAGCAGCCAAAACAGGGGGGGCACTGAAGCTTTCTTT.

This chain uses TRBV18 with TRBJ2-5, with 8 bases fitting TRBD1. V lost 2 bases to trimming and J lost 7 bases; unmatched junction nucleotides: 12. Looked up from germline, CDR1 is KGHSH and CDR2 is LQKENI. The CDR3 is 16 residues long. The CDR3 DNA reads TGTGCCAGCTCACCAGTTGCAGGGGGCGCCATGAGGACCCAGTACTTC. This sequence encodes CASSPVAGGAMRTQYF.